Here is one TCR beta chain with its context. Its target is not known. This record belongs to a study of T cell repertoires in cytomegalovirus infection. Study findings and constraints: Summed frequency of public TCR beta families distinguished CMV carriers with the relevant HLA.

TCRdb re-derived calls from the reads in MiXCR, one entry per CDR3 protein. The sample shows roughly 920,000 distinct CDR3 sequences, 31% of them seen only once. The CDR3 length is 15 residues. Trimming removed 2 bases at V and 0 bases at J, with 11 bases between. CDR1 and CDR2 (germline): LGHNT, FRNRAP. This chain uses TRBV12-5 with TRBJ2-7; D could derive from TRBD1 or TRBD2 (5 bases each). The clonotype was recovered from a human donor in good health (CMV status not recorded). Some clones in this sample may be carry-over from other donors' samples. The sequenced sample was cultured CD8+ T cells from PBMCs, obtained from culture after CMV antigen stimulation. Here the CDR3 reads CASGLPGTVSYEQYF. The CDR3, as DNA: TGTGCTAGTGGTTTGCCCGGGACCGTCTCCTACGAGCAGTACTTC.